This T cell receptor beta chain was recovered during a study of blood T cell repertoires in COVID-19. Background on the study: Sources were T cells, B-cell-depleted T cells, or PBMCs; the material itself was cDNA or gDNA.

This CDR3 region has 14 residues. V was pared by 3 bases and J by 3 bases, with 11 bases between. The V gene's germline CDR1 is KGHSH and CDR2 LQKENI. Libraries were prepared by immunoSEQ multiplex PCR; TCRdb keeps only in-frame clonotypes and omits some of them. The table shows around 180,000 clones, with 65% to 90% occurring only once. The TCR comes from a human donor in a cohort sampled during active COVID-19. The chain combines TRBV18 with TRBJ1-1; D perhaps matches TRBD1 (5 bases). Specimen: peripheral blood. CDR3 nucleotide sequence: TGTGCCAGCTCACCGACTGGGGGGTACACTGAAGCTTTCTTT. This translates into CASSPTGGYTEAFF.